A selection of T cell receptor beta chains follows, all from one sample in a study of cytomegalovirus exposure and HLA in healthy donors. Assay used: immunoSEQ multiplex PCR; TCRdb lists only in-frame clones, some missing. This table has some 170,000 clones, under 85% appearing once. The specimen sequenced was PBMCs. The receptors stem from a woman in her twenties or thirties in good health and CMV-seronegative. Each CDR3 is given with its conserved first and last residue. A D gene is named only where the DNA matches it firmly. Clone size appears in some rows only: once, few, many, or a class for an expanded clone.

clone size,J gene,V gene,D gene,CDR3 length,CDR3 protein,CDR3 DNA
-,TRBJ2-7,TRBV5-6,-,13,CASSLGSVYEQYF,TGTGCCAGCAGCTTGGGTTCTGTATACGAGCAGTACTTC
-,TRBJ2-3,TRBV5-4,TRBD2,19,CASSSAGLAGGRAFDTQYF,TGTGCCAGCAGCTCCGCGGGACTAGCGGGGGGGCGGGCTTTTGATACGCAGTATTTT
-,TRBJ1-1,TRBV30,-,14,CAWSVGQLNTEAFF,TGTGCCTGGAGTGTTGGGCAGTTGAACACTGAAGCTTTCTTT
once,TRBJ2-7,TRBV27,-,14,CASSLRQDTYEQYF,TGTGCCAGCAGTTTAAGACAGGACACCTACGAGCAGTACTTC
-,TRBJ2-7,TRBV27,-,11,CASSSGYEQYF,TGTGCCAGCAGTTCAGGATACGAGCAGTACTTC
once,TRBJ2-6,TRBV5-1,-,19,CASRRGSTVSFSGANVLTF,TGCGCCAGCAGACGGGGGTCGACAGTTTCTTTTTCTGGGGCCAACGTCCTGACTTTC
-,TRBJ1-4,TRBV7-9,TRBD1,14,CASSSWTGDEKLFF,TGTGCCAGCAGCTCTTGGACAGGGGATGAAAAACTGTTTTTT
-,TRBJ2-7,TRBV30,-,14,CAWGAPGLTYEQYF,TGTGCCTGGGGCGCACCGGGACTCACCTACGAGCAGTACTTC
-,TRBJ2-5,TRBV4-2,TRBD2,16,CASSQKTSGGQETQYF,TGTGCCAGCAGCCAAAAGACTAGCGGGGGCCAAGAGACCCAGTACTTC
once,TRBJ1-6,TRBV6-5,-,13,CASRSSYNSPLHF,TGTGCCAGCAGGAGCTCCTATAATTCACCCCTCCACTTT
-,TRBJ2-3,TRBV2,-,13,CASSEPFTDTQYF,TGTGCCAGCAGTGAACCATTCACAGATACGCAGTATTTT
-,TRBJ2-3,TRBV5-1,-,14,CASSLGLGADTQYF,TGCGCCAGCAGCTTGGGGCTCGGGGCAGATACGCAGTATTTT
once,TRBJ2-1,TRBV9,TRBD2,18,CASSVATVGTSGINEQFF,TGTGCCAGCAGCGTAGCTACCGTCGGGACTAGCGGGATCAATGAGCAGTTCTTC
few,TRBJ2-7,TRBV2,-,14,CASTSYGGLYEQYF,TGTGCCAGCACCTCGTACGGCGGCCTCTACGAGCAGTACTTC